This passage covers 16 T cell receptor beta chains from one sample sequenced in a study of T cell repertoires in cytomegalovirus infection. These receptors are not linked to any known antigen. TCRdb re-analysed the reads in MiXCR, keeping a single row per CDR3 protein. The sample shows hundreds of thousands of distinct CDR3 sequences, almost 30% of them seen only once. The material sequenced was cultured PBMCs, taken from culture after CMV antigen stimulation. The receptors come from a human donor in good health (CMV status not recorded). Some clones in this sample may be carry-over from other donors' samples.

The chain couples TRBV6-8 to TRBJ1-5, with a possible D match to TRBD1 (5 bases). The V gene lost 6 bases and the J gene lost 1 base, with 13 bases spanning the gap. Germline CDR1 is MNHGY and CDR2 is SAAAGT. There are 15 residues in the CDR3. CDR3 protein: CASSWGGGSNQPQHF. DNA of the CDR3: TGTGCCAGCAGCTGGGGGGGGGGGAGCAATCAGCCCCAGCATTTT.

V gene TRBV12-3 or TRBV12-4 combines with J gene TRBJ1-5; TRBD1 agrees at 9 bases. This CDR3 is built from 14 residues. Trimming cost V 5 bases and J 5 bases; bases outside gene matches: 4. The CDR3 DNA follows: TGTGCCAGCAGTCACAGGGGGCAGGATCAGCCCCAGCATTTT. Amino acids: CASSHRGQDQPQHF.

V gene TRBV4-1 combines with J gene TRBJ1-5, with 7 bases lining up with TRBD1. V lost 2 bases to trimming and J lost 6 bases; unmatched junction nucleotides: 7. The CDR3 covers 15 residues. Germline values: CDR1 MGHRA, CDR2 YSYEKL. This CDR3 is CASSQFDRVAQPQHF. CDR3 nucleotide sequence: TGCGCCAGCAGCCAATTTGACAGGGTGGCTCAGCCCCAGCATTTT.

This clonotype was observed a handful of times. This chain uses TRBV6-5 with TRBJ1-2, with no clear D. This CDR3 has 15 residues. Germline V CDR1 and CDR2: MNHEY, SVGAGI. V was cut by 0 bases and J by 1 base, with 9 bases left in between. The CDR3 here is CASSYSARLNYGYTF. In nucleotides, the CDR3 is TGTGCCAGCAGTTACTCGGCCCGGCTTAACTATGGCTACACCTTC.

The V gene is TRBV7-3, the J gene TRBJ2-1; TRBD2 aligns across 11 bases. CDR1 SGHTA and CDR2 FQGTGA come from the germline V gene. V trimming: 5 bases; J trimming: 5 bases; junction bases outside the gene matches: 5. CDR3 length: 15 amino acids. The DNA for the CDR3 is TGTGCCAGCAGCCAGACTAGCGGGGCAAACAATGAGCAGTTCTTC. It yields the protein CASSQTSGANNEQFF.

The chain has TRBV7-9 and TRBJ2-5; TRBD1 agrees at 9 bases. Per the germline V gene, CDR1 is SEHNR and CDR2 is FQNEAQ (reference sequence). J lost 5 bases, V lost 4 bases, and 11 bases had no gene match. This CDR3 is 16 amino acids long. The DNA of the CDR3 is TGTGCCAGCAGCTCGGACCCACAGGGGGCGATGGAGACCCAGTACTTC. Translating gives CASSSDPQGAMETQYF.

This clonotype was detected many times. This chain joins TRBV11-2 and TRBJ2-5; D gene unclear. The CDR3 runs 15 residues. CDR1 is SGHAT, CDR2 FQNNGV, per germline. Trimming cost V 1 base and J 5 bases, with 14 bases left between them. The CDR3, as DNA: TGTGCCAGCAGCTTAGGCATCACCAAAAGGGAGACCCAGTACTTC. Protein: CASSLGITKRETQYF.

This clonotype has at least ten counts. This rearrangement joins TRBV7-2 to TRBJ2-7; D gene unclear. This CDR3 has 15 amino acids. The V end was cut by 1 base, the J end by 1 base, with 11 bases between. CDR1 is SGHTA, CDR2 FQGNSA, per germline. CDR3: CASSLDLSASYEQYF. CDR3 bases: TGTGCCAGCAGCTTAGACCTCAGCGCTTCCTACGAGCAGTACTTC.

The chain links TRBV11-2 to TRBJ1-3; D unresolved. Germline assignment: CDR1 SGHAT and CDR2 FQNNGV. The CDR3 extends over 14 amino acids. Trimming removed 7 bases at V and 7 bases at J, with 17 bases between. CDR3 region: CASTTYGMANTIYF. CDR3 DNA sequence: TGTGCCAGCACCACTTATGGGATGGCGAACACCATATATTTT.

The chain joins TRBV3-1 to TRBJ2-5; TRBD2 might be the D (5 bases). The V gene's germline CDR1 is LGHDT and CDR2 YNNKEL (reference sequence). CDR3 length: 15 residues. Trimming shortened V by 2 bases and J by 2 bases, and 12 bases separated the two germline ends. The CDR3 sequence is CASSQRGAIQETQYF. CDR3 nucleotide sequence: TGTGCCAGCAGCCAACGGGGAGCCATACAAGAGACCCAGTACTTC.

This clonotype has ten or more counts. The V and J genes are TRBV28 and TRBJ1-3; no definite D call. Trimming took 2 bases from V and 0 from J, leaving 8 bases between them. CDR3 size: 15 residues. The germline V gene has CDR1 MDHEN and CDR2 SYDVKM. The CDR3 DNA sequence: TGTGCCAGCAGTTTACGGCCAGCCTCTGGAAACACCATATATTTT. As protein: CASSLRPASGNTIYF.

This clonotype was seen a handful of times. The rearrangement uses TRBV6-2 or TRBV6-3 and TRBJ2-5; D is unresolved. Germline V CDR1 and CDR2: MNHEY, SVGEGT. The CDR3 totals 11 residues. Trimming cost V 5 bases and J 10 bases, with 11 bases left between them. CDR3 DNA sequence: TGTGCCAGCAGTCCGAACTGGGACCAGTACTTC. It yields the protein CASSPNWDQYF.

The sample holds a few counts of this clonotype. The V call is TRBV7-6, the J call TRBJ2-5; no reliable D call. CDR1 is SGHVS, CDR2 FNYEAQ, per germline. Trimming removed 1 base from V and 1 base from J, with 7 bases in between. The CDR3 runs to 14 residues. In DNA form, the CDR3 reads TGTGCCAGCAGCTTAGGGGTTTTCCAAGAGACCCAGTACTTC. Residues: CASSLGVFQETQYF. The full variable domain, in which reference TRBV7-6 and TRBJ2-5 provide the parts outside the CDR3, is GAGVSQSPRYKVTKRGQDVALRCDPISGHVSLYWYRQALGQGPEFLTYFNYEAQQDKSGLPNDRFSAERPEGSISTLTIQRTEQRDSAMYRCASSLGVFQETQYFGPGTRLLVL.

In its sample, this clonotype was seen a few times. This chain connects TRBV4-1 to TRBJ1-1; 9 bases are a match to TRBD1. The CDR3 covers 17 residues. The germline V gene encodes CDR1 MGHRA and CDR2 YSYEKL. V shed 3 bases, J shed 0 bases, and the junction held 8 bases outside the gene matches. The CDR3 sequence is CASSHSPGTGMNTEAFF. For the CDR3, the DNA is TGCGCCAGCAGCCATTCCCCTGGGACAGGGATGAACACTGAAGCTTTCTTT.

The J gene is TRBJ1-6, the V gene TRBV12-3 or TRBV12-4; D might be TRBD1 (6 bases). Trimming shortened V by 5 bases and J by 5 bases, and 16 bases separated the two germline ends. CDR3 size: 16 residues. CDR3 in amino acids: CASSHRERWDNSPLHF. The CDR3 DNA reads TGTGCCAGCAGTCACAGGGAAAGGTGGGATAATTCACCCCTCCACTTT.

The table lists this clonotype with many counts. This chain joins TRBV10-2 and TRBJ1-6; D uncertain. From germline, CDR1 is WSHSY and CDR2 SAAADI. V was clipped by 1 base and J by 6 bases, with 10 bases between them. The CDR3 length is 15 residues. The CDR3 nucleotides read TGCGCCAGCAGTGAGTGGGCAGGATTTAATTCACCCCTCCACTTT. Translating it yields CASSEWAGFNSPLHF.